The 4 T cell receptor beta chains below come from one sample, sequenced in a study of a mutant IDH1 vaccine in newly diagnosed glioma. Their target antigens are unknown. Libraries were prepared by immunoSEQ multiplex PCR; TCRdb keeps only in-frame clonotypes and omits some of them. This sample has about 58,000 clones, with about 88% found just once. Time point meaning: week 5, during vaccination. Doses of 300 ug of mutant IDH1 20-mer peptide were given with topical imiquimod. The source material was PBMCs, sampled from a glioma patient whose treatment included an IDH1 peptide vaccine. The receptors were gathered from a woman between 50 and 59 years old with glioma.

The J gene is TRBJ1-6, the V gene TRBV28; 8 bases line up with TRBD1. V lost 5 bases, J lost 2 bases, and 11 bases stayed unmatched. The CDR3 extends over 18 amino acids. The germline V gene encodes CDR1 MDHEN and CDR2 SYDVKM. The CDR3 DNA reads TGTGCCAGCAGTCAAGGACAGGGAGGAATAGCCTATAATTCACCCCTCCACTTT. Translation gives CASSQGQGGIAYNSPLHF.

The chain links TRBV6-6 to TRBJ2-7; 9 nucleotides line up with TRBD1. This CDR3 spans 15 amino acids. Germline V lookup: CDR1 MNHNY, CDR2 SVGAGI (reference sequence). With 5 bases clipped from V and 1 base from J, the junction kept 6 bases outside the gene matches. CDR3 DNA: TGTGCCAGCAGTGGACCCGGGACAGGGTCCTACGAGCAGTACTTC. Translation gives CASSGPGTGSYEQYF.

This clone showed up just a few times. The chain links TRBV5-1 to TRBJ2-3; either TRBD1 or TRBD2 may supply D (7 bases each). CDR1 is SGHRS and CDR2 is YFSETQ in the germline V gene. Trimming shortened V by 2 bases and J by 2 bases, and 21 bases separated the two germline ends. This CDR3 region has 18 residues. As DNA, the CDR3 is TGCGCCAGCAGCTTAGGGGGCACTTGGACTAGAGACACAGATACGCAGTATTTT. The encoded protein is CASSLGGTWTRDTDTQYF.

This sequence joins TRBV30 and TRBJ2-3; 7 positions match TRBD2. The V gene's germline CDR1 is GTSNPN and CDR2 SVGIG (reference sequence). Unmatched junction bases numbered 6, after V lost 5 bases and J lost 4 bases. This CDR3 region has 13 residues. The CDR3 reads CAWSGLVADTQYF. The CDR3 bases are TGTGCCTGGTCCGGACTAGTGGCAGATACGCAGTATTTT.